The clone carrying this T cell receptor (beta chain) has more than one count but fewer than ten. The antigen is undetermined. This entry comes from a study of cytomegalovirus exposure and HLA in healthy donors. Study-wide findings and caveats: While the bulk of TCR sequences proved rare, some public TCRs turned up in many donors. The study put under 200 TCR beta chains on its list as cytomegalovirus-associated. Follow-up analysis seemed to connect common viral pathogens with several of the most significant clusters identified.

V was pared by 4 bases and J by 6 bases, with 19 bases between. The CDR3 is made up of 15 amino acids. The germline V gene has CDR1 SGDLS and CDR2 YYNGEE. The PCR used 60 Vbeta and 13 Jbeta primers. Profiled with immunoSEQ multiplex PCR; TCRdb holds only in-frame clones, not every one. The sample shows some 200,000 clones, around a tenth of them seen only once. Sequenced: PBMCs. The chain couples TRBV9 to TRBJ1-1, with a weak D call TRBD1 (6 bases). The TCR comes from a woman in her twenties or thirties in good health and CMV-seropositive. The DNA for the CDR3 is TGTGCCAGCAGCTCCAGGGGCGGAGGATCGTCTGAAGCTTTCTTT. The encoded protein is CASSSRGGGSSEAFF.